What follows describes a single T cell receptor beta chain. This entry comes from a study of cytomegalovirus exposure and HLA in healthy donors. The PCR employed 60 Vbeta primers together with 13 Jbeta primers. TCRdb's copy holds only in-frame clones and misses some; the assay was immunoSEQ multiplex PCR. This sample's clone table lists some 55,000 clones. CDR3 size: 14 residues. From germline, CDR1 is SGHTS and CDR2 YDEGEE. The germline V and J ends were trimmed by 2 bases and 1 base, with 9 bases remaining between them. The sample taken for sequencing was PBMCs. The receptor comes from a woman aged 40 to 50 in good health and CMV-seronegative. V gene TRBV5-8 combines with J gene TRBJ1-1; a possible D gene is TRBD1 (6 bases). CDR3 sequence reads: CASSFRQANTEAFF. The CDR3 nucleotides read TGTGCCAGCAGCTTTAGACAGGCGAACACTGAAGCTTTCTTT.